The clone carrying this T cell receptor (beta chain) has just one count. This sample stems from a study of blood T cell repertoires in COVID-19. Looking at the study overall: Material from acute and convalescent COVID-19 was sourced from the United States, Italy and Spain. Sample material is recorded as cDNA or gDNA derived from T cells, B-cell-depleted T cells, or PBMCs.

The germline V and J ends were trimmed by 6 bases and 1 base, with 9 bases remaining between them. Germline loops: CDR1 WNHNN, CDR2 SYGVQD (reference sequence). This CDR3 has 13 amino acids. Participant age was 18 to 89 years, and participants resided in fewer than 25 US areas. Clinical history as reported by participants underpinned cohort assignment. Method: immunoSEQ multiplex PCR; TCRdb's copy keeps in-frame clones and lacks some. Among about 240,000 clones listed, around nine tenths were seen once. Sequenced material: PBMCs or T cells enriched from blood (not recorded which). This sequence originates from a man aged 40-49 years who had recovered from COVID-19. The chain has TRBV10-1 and TRBJ2-5, with a weak D call TRBD1 (6 bases). The CDR3 here is CASRQGPQETQYF. In DNA form, the CDR3 reads TGCGCCAGCAGACAGGGACCCCAAGAGACCCAGTACTTC.